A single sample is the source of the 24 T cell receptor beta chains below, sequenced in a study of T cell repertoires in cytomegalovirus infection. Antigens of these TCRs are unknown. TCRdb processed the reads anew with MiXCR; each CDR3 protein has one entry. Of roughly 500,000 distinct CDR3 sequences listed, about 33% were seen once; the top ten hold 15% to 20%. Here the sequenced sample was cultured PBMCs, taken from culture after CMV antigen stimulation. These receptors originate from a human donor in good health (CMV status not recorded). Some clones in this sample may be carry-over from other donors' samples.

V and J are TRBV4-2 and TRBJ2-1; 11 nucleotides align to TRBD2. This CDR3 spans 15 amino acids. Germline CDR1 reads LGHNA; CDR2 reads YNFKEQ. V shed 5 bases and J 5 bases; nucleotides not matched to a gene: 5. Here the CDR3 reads CASSSLAGGNNEQFF. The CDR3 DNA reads TGTGCCAGCAGCTCGCTAGCGGGAGGCAACAATGAGCAGTTCTTC.

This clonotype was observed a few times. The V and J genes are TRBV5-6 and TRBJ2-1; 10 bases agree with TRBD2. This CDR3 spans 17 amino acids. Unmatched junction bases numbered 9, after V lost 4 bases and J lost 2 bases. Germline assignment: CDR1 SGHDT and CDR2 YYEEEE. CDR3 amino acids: CASSPGASGSTYNEQFF. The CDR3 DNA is TGTGCCAGCAGCCCGGGTGCTAGCGGGAGTACCTACAATGAGCAGTTCTTC.

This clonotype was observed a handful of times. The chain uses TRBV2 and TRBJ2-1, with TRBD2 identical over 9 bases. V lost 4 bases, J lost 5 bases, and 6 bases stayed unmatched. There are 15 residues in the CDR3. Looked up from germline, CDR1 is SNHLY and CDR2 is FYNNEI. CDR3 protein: CASSVSAGGDNEQFF. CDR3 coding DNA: TGTGCCAGCAGTGTGTCTGCGGGAGGGGACAATGAGCAGTTCTTC.

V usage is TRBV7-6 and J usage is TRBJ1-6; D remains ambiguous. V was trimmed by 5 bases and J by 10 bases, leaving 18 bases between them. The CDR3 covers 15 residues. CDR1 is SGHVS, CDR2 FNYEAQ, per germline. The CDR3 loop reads CASSGPGAGRSPLHF. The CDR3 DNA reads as TGTGCCAGCAGCGGACCTGGAGCCGGCAGGTCACCCCTCCACTTT. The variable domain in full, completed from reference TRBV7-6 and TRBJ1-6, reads GAGVSQSPRYKVTKRGQDVALRCDPISGHVSLYWYRQALGQGPEFLTYFNYEAQQDKSGLPNDRFSAERPEGSISTLTIQRTEQRDSAMYRCASSGPGAGRSPLHFGNGTRLTVT.

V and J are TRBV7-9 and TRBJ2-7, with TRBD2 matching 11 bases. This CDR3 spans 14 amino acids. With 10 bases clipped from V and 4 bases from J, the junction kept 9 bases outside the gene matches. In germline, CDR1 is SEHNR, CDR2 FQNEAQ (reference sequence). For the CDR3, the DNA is TGTGCCACCCGGACTAGCGGGCGTTTGTACGAGCAGTACTTC. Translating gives CATRTSGRLYEQYF.

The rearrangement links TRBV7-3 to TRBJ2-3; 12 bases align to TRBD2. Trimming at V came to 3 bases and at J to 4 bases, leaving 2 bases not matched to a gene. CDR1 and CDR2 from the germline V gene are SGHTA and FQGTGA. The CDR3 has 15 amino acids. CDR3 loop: CASSFRLAGADTQYF. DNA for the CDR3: TGTGCCAGCAGCTTTCGACTAGCGGGAGCAGATACGCAGTATTTT.

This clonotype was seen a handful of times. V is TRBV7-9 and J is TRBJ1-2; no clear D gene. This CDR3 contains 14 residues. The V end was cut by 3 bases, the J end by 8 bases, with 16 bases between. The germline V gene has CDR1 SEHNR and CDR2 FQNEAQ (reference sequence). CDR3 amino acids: CASSFTSTRGGYTF. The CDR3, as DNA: TGTGCCAGCAGCTTCACATCGACTAGAGGGGGCTACACCTTC.

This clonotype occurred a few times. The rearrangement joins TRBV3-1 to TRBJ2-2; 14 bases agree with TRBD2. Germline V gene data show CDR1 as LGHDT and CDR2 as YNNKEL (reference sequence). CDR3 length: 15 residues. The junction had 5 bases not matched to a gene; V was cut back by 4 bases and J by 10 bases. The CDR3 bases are TGTGCCAGCAGCCTCCCGGGACTAGCGGGAGTGGAGCTGTTTTTT. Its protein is CASSLPGLAGVELFF. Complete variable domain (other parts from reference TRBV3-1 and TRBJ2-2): DTAVSQTPKYLVTQMGNDKSIKCEQNLGHDTMYWYKQDSKKFLKIMFSYNNKELIINETVPNRFSPKSPDKAHLNLHINSLELGDSAVYFCASSLPGLAGVELFFGEGSRLTVL.

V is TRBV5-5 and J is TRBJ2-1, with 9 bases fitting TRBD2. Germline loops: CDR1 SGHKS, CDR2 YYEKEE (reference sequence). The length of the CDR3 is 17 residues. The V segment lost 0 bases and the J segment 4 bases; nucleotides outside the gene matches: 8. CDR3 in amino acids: CASSLGVGLATYNEQFF. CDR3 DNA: TGTGCCAGCAGCTTGGGGGTGGGACTAGCTACTTACAATGAGCAGTTCTTC.

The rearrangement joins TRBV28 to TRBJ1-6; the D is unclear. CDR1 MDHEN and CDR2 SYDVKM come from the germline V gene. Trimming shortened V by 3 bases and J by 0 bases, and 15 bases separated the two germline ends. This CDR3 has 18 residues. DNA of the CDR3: TGTGCCAGCAGTTTCGCCTTCCTTAGTAGCTCCTATAATTCACCCCTCCACTTT. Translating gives CASSFAFLSSSYNSPLHF. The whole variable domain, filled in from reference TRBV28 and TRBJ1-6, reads DVKVTQSSRYLVKRTGEKVFLECVQDMDHENMFWYRQDPGLGLRLIYFSYDVKMKEKGDIPEGYSVSREKKERFSLILESASTNQTSMYLCASSFAFLSSSYNSPLHFGNGTRLTVT.

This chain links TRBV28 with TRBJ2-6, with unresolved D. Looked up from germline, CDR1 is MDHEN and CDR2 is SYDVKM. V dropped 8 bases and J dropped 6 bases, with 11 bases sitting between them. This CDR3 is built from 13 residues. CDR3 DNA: TGTGCCAGCCGTCTCCAAGTGGCCAACGTCCTGACTTTC. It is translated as CASRLQVANVLTF.

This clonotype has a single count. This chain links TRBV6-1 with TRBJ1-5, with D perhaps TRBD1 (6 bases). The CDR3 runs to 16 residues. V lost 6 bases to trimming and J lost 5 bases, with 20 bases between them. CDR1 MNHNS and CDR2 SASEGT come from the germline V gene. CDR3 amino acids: CASSLHRPGGYQPQHF. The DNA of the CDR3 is TGTGCCAGCAGCCTCCACAGGCCGGGGGGCTATCAGCCCCAGCATTTT.

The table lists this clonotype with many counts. The CDR3 sequence: CASSLGTGGETQYF. The CDR3 DNA reads TGTGCCAGCAGCTTAGGGACAGGGGGAGAGACCCAGTACTTC. This rearrangement joins TRBV7-2 to TRBJ2-5, with 10 bases lining up with TRBD1. V gave up 1 base and J gave up 4 bases; unmatched junction bases: 0. The V gene's germline CDR1 is SGHTA and CDR2 FQGNSA. This CDR3 is built from 14 residues.

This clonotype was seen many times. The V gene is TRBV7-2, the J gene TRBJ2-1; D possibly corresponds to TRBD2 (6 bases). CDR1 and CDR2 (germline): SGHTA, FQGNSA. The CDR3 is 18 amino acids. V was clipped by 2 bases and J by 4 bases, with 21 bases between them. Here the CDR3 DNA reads TGTGCCAGCAGCTTAAGGGACTCCGGTGGGGGATCGTACAATGAGCAGTTCTTC. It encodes CASSLRDSGGGSYNEQFF.

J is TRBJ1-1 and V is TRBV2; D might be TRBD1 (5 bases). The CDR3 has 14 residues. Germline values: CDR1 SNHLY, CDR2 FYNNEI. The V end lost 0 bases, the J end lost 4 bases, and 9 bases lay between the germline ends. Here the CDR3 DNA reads TGTGCCAGCAGTGAAGCATCAGGGTCCACTGAAGCTTTCTTT. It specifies CASSEASGSTEAFF.

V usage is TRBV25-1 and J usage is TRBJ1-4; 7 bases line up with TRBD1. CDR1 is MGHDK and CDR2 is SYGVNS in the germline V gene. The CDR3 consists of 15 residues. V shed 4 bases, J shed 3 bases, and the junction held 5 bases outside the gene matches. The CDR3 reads CASSAQGGPNEKLFF. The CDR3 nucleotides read TGTGCCAGCAGTGCCCAGGGGGGACCTAATGAAAAACTGTTTTTT.

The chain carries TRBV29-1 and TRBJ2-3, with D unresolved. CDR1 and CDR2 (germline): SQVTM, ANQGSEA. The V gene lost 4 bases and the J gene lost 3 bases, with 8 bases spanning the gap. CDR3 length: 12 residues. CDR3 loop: CSVVLATDTQYF. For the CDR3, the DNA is TGCAGCGTTGTCTTGGCAACAGATACGCAGTATTTT.

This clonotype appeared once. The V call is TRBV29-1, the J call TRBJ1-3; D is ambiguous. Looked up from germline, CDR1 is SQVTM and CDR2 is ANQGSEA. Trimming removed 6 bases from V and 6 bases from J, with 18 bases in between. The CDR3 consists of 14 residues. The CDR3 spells CSVADFGLLNTIYF. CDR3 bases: TGCAGCGTCGCTGACTTCGGGTTGTTAAACACCATATATTTT.

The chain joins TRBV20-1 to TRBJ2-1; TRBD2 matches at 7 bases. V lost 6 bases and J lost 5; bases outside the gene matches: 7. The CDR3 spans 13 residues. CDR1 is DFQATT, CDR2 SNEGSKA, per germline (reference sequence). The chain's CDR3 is CSADPGLNNEQFF. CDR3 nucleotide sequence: TGCAGTGCAGACCCGGGACTAAACAATGAGCAGTTCTTC.

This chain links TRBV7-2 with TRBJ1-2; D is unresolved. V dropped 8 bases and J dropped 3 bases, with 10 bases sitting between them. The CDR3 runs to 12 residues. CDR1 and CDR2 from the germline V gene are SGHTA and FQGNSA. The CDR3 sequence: CASSPKDYGYTF. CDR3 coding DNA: TGTGCCAGCTCTCCGAAGGACTATGGCTACACCTTC.

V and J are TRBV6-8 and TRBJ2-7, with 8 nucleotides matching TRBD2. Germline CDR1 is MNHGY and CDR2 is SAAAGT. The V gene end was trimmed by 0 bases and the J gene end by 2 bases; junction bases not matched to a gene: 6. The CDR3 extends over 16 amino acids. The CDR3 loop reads CASSYSDSGTPYEQYF. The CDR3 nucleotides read TGTGCCAGCAGTTACTCGGATAGCGGGACCCCCTACGAGCAGTACTTC.

CDR3 in amino acids: CASRLDRVTDTQYF. CDR3 sequence (DNA): TGTGCCAGCAGGCTGGACAGGGTCACAGATACGCAGTATTTT. The chain has TRBV6-2 or TRBV6-3 and TRBJ2-3, with 8 positions matching TRBD1. The CDR3 has 14 residues. Looked up from germline, CDR1 is MNHEY and CDR2 is SVGEGT. The J segment lost 2 bases and the V segment lost 6 bases, leaving 4 bases of the junction unmatched.

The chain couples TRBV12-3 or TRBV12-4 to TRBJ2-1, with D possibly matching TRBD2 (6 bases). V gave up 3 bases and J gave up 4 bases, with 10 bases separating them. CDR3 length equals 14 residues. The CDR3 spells CASSLVAEYNEQFF. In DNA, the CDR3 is TGTGCCAGCAGTTTGGTAGCGGAATACAATGAGCAGTTCTTC.

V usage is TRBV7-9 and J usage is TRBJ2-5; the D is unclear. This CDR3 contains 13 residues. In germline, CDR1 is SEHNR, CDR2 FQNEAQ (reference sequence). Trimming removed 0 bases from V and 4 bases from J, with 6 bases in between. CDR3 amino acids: CASSLAGIETQYF. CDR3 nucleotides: TGTGCCAGCAGCTTAGCAGGGATAGAGACCCAGTACTTC.